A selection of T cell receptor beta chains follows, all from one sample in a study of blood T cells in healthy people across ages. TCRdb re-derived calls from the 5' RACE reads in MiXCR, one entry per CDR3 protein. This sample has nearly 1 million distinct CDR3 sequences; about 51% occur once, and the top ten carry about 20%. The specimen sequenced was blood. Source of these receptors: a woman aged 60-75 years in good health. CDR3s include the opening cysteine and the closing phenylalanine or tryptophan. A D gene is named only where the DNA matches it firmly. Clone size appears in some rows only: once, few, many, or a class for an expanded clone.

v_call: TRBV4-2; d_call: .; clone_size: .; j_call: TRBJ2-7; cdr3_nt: TGTGCCAGCAGCCTTACTCCAGGGGTGCACTACGAGCAGTACTTC; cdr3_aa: CASSLTPGVHYEQYF
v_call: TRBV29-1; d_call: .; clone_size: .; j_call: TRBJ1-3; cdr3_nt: TGCAGCGTTGTGGGGCAAAGTGGAAACACCATATATTTT; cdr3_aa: CSVVGQSGNTIYF
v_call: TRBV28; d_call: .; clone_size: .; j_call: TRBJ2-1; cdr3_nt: TGTGCCAGCACCTCACTCAATGAGCAGTTCTTC; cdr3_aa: CASTSLNEQFF
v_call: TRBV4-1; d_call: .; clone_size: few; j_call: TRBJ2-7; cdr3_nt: TGCGCCAGCAGCACAGATTATCGGGGCCGGGGGTACGAGCAGTACTTC; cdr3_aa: CASSTDYRGRGYEQYF
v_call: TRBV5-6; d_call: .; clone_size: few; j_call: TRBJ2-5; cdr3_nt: TGTGCCAGCAGCCCCCATGTAGCAAGGGAGACCCAGTACTTC; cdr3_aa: CASSPHVARETQYF
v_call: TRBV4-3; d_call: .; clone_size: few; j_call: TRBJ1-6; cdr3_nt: TGCGCCAGCAGCCAAGGGCAGGGGACTTCACCCCTCCACTTT; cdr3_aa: CASSQGQGTSPLHF
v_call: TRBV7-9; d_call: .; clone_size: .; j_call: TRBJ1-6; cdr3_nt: TGTGCCAGCAGCCTCCCCGGGGGACGTAATTCACCCCTCCACTTT; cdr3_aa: CASSLPGGRNSPLHF
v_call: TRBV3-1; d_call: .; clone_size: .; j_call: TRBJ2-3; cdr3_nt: TGTGCCAGCAGACCTCATGGTACATCAAGGAGGGTGGGAGATACGCAGTATTTT; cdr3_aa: CASRPHGTSRRVGDTQYF
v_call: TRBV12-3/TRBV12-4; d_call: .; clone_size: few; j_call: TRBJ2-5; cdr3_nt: TGTGCCAGCAGTTTCGACCGACGGGAGACCCAGTACTTC; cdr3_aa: CASSFDRRETQYF
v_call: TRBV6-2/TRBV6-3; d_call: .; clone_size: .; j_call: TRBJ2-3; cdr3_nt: TGTGCCAGCAGTTTAGCCGGGACAAGCCAGAGGGTGTATTTT; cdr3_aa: CASSLAGTSQRVYF
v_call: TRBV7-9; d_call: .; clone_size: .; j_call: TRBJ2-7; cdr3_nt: TGTGCCTGCGGCCGGACGGAGAGGGACGAGCAGTACTTC; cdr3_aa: CACGRTERDEQYF
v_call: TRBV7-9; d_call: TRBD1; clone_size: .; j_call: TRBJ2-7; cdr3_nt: TGTGCCAGCATCCCCCGGGACAGGGGGGTCTACGAGCAGTACTTC; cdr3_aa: CASIPRDRGVYEQYF
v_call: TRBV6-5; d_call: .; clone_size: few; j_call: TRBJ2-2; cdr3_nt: .; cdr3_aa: CASSSSIANTGELFF
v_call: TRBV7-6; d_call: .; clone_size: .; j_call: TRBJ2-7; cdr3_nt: TGTGCCAGCAGCTTAGAGAGCGGTATCTACAATGAGCAGTACTTC; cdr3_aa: CASSLESGIYNEQYF
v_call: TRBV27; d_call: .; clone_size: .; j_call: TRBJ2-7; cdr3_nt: TGTGCCAGCAGTCGACAGGGAGGAGAGCAGTACTTC; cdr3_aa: CASSRQGGEQYF
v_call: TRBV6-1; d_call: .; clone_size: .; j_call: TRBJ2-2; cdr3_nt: TGTGCCAGCATCCGGACTGTGGTCGGGGAGCTGTTTTTT; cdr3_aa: CASIRTVVGELFF
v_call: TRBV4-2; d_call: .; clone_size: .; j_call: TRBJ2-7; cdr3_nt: TGTGCCAGCAGCCAAGATCTCGACCCATCTTACAATGAGCAGTACTTC; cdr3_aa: CASSQDLDPSYNEQYF
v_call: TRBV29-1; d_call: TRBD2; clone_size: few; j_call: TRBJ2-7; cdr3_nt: TGCAGCGTCAGAGCGGGAGTGGGCCACGAGCAGTACTTC; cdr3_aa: CSVRAGVGHEQYF
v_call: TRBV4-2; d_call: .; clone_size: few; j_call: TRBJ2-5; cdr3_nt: TGTGCCAGCAGCCAAGATCTGCCGGGAAGGGAATTTGAAGAGACCCAGTACTTC; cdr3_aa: CASSQDLPGREFEETQYF
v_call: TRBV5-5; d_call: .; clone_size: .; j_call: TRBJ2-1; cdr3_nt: TGTGCCAGCAGACGCGAGACGGAGTACAATGAGCAGTTCTTC; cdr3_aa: CASRRETEYNEQFF
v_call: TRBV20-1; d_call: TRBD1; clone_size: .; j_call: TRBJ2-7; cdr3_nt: TGCAGTGCTAGATCTACCCGGGACAGGGTTTCCTACGAGCAGTACTTC; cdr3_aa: CSARSTRDRVSYEQYF
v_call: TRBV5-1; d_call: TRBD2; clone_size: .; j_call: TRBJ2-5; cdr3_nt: TGCGCCAGCAGCGTATTAGCGGGAGTGCAAGAGACCCAGTACTTC; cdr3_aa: CASSVLAGVQETQYF
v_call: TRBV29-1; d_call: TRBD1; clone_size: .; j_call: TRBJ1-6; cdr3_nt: TGCAGCGTTGGGCACAGGGGGCGAGATTCACCCCTCCACTTT; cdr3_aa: CSVGHRGRDSPLHF
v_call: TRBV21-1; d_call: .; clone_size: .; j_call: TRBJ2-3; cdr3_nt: TGTGCCAGCACCTACCTTAAAGAAACAGATACGCAGTATTTT; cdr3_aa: CASTYLKETDTQYF
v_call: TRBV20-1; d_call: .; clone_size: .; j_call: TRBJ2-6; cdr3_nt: TGCAGTGCTAGAAAGCCATATCAGGGCGCCTCTGGGGCCAACGTCCCGACTTTC; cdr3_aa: CSARKPYQGASGANVPTF
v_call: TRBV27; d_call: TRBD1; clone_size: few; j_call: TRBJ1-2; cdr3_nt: TGTGCCAGCAGTTTAGGACAGGGTGTCGGCTATGGCTACACCTTC; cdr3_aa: CASSLGQGVGYGYTF
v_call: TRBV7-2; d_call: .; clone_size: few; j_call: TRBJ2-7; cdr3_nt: TGTGCCAGCAGCTCGGTGACAGGGAGGGCCTACGAGCAGTACTTC; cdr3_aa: CASSSVTGRAYEQYF
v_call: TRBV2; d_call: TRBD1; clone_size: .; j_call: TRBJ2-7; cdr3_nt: TGTGCCAGCAGTGTTTTCGGGACAGGACTCTACGAGCAGTACTTC; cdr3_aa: CASSVFGTGLYEQYF
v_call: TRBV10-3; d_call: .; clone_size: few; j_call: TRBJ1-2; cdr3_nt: TGTGCCATCAGTGCCTCCTTGGTCCCGGACGGCTATGGCTACACCTTC; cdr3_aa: CAISASLVPDGYGYTF
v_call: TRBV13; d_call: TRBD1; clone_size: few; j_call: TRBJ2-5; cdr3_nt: TGTGCCAGTAGCCATAGTAATCGAATCACAGGGACAGGGGTGCAAGAGACCCAGTACTTC; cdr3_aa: CASSHSNRITGTGVQETQYF
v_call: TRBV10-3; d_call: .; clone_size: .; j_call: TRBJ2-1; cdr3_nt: TGTGCCATCAGTGGGCCGGACTCCTACAATGAGCAGTTCTTC; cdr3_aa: CAISGPDSYNEQFF
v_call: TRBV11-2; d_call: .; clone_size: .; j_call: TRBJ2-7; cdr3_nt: TGTGCCAGCAGCCCCCGAGTCATGGGGTACGAGCAGTACTTC; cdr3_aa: CASSPRVMGYEQYF
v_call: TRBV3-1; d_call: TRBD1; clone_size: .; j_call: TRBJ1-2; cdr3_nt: TGTGCCAGCAGCCACCCCAGCCAGGGGGCGCTTTATGGCTACACCTTC; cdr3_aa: CASSHPSQGALYGYTF
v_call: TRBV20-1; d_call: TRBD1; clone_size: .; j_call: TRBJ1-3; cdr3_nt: TGCAGTGCTAGAAGACAGGGGCTGGGAAACACCATATATTTT; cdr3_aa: CSARRQGLGNTIYF
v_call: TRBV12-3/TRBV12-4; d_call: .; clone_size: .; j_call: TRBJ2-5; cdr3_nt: TGTGCCAGCAGTGCGGTCCCCCGAGGGGACCAGTACTTC; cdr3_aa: CASSAVPRGDQYF
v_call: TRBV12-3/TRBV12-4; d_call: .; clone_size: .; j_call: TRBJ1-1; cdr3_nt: TGTGCCAGCAGTTTAGGTTATTTGCGGGACCAGGACACTGAAGCTTTCTTT; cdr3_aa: CASSLGYLRDQDTEAFF
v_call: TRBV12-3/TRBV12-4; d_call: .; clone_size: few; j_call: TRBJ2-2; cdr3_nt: TGTGCCAGCAGGGGAGAGGGAGGCCACACCGGGGAGCTGTTTTTT; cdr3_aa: CASRGEGGHTGELFF
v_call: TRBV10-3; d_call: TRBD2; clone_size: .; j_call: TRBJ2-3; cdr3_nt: TGTGCCATCAGTGAAGGGACTAGCGCCACAGATACGCAGTATTTT; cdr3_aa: CAISEGTSATDTQYF
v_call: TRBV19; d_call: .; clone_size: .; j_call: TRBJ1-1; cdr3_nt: TGTGCCAGTAGGATAGGGGCGACGACTGAAGCTTTCTTT; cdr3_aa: CASRIGATTEAFF
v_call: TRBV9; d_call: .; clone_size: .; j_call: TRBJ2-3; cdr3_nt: TGTGCCAGCAGCGTAGGGCTAGCAGCTAGCACAGATACGCAGTATTTT; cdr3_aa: CASSVGLAASTDTQYF
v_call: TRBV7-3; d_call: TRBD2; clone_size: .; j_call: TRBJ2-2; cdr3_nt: TGTGCCAGCAGCTTAGCGGGAGGACCCCCGTCGGGCGGGGAGCTGTTTTTT; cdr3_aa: CASSLAGGPPSGGELFF
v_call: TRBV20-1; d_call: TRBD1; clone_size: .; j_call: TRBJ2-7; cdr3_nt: TGCAGTGTCAGGGACAGGGGCTACGAGCAGTACTTC; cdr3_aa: CSVRDRGYEQYF
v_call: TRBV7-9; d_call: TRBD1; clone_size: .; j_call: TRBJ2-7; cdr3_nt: TGTGCCAGCAGCCCCCGGGACAGGGATTTCTACGAGCAGTACTTC; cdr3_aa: CASSPRDRDFYEQYF
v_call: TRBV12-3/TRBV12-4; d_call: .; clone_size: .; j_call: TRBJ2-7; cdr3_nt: TGTGCCAGCAGCAATTTCGGGGGCGAGCAGTACTTC; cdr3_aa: CASSNFGGEQYF
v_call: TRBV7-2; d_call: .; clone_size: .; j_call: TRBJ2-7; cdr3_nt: TGTGCCAGCAGCTGGGTGGGGACGAACGAGCAGTACTTC; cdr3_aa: CASSWVGTNEQYF